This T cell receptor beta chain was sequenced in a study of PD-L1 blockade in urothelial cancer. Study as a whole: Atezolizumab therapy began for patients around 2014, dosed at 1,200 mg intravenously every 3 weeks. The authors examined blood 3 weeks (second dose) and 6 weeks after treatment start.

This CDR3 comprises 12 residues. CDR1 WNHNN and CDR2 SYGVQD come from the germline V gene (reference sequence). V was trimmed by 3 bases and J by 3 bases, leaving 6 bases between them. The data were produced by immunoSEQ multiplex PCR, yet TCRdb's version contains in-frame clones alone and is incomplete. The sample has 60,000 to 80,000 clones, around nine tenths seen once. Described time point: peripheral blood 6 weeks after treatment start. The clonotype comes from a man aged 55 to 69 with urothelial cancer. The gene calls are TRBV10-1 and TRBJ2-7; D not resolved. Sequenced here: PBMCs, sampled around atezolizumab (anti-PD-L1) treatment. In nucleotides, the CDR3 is TGCGCCAGCAGTGATTATTACTACGAGCAGTACTTC. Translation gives CASSDYYYEQYF.